This paragraph reports one T cell receptor beta chain. What it binds is unknown. The data are from a study of cytomegalovirus exposure and HLA in healthy donors. Points from the study as a whole: As a later analysis showed, a missense DCLRE1C variant was linked to trimming of TCR beta V- and J-genes. It was shown in a later analysis that HLA-associated TCR beta chains were more clonally expanded than other, equally common chains.

Trimming left V 7 bases short and J 1 base short, with 10 bases between. Germline V gene data show CDR1 as MNHNS and CDR2 as SASEGT. The CDR3 has 14 amino acids. With 60 Vbeta and 13 Jbeta primers, the PCR was carried out. Clones were read by immunoSEQ multiplex PCR, and TCRdb kept only the in-frame ones, dropping some. The profile shows about 45,000 clones, over 60% of them singletons. Input material: PBMCs. The rearrangement joins TRBV6-1 to TRBJ2-2; D gene uncertain. The source of this sequence is a woman aged 25 to 39 in good health and CMV-seronegative. CDR3 nucleotide sequence: TGTGCCAGCACCGCTGGGCGGAACACCGGGGAGCTGTTTTTT. This sequence encodes CASTAGRNTGELFF.